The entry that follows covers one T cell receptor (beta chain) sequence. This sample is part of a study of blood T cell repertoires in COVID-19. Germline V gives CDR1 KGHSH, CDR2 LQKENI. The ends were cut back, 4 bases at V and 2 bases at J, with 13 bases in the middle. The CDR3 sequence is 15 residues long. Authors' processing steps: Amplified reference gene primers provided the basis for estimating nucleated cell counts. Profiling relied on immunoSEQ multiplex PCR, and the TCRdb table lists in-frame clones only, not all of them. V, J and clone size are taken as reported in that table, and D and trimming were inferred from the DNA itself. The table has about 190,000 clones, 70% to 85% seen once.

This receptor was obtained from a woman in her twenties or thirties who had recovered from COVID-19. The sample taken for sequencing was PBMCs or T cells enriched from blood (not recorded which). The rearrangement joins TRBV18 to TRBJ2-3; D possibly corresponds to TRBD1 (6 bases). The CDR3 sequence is CASSQDRHNTDTQYF. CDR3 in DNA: TGTGCCAGCTCACAAGACAGGCACAACACAGATACGCAGTATTTT.